This TCR beta chain was recorded in a study of blood T cell repertoires in COVID-19. Whole-study context: Acute and convalescent COVID-19 samples came from the United States, Italy and Spain. PBMCs, B-cell-depleted T cells, or T cells were the source of the cDNA or gDNA that made up the material.

Authors' processing steps: Cell counts per sample came from amplifying reference gene primers. Clones were read by immunoSEQ multiplex PCR, and TCRdb kept only the in-frame ones, dropping some. The DNA was the basis for D and trimming; V, J and clone size are from that table. The sample has some 130,000 clones; approximately 74% are singletons. The source material was peripheral blood. The sequence was collected from a woman in her 70s with acute or convalescent COVID-19.

CDR3 loop: CASSGDGTPSNYGYTF. CDR3 DNA sequence: TGTGCCAGCAGTGGAGACGGGACACCTTCTAACTATGGCTACACCTTC. The chain combines TRBV6-1 with TRBJ1-2; TRBD1 might be the D (6 bases). The CDR3 contains 16 residues. Trimming left V 4 bases short and J 0 bases short, with 15 bases between. The germline gives CDR1 MNHNS, CDR2 SASEGT.